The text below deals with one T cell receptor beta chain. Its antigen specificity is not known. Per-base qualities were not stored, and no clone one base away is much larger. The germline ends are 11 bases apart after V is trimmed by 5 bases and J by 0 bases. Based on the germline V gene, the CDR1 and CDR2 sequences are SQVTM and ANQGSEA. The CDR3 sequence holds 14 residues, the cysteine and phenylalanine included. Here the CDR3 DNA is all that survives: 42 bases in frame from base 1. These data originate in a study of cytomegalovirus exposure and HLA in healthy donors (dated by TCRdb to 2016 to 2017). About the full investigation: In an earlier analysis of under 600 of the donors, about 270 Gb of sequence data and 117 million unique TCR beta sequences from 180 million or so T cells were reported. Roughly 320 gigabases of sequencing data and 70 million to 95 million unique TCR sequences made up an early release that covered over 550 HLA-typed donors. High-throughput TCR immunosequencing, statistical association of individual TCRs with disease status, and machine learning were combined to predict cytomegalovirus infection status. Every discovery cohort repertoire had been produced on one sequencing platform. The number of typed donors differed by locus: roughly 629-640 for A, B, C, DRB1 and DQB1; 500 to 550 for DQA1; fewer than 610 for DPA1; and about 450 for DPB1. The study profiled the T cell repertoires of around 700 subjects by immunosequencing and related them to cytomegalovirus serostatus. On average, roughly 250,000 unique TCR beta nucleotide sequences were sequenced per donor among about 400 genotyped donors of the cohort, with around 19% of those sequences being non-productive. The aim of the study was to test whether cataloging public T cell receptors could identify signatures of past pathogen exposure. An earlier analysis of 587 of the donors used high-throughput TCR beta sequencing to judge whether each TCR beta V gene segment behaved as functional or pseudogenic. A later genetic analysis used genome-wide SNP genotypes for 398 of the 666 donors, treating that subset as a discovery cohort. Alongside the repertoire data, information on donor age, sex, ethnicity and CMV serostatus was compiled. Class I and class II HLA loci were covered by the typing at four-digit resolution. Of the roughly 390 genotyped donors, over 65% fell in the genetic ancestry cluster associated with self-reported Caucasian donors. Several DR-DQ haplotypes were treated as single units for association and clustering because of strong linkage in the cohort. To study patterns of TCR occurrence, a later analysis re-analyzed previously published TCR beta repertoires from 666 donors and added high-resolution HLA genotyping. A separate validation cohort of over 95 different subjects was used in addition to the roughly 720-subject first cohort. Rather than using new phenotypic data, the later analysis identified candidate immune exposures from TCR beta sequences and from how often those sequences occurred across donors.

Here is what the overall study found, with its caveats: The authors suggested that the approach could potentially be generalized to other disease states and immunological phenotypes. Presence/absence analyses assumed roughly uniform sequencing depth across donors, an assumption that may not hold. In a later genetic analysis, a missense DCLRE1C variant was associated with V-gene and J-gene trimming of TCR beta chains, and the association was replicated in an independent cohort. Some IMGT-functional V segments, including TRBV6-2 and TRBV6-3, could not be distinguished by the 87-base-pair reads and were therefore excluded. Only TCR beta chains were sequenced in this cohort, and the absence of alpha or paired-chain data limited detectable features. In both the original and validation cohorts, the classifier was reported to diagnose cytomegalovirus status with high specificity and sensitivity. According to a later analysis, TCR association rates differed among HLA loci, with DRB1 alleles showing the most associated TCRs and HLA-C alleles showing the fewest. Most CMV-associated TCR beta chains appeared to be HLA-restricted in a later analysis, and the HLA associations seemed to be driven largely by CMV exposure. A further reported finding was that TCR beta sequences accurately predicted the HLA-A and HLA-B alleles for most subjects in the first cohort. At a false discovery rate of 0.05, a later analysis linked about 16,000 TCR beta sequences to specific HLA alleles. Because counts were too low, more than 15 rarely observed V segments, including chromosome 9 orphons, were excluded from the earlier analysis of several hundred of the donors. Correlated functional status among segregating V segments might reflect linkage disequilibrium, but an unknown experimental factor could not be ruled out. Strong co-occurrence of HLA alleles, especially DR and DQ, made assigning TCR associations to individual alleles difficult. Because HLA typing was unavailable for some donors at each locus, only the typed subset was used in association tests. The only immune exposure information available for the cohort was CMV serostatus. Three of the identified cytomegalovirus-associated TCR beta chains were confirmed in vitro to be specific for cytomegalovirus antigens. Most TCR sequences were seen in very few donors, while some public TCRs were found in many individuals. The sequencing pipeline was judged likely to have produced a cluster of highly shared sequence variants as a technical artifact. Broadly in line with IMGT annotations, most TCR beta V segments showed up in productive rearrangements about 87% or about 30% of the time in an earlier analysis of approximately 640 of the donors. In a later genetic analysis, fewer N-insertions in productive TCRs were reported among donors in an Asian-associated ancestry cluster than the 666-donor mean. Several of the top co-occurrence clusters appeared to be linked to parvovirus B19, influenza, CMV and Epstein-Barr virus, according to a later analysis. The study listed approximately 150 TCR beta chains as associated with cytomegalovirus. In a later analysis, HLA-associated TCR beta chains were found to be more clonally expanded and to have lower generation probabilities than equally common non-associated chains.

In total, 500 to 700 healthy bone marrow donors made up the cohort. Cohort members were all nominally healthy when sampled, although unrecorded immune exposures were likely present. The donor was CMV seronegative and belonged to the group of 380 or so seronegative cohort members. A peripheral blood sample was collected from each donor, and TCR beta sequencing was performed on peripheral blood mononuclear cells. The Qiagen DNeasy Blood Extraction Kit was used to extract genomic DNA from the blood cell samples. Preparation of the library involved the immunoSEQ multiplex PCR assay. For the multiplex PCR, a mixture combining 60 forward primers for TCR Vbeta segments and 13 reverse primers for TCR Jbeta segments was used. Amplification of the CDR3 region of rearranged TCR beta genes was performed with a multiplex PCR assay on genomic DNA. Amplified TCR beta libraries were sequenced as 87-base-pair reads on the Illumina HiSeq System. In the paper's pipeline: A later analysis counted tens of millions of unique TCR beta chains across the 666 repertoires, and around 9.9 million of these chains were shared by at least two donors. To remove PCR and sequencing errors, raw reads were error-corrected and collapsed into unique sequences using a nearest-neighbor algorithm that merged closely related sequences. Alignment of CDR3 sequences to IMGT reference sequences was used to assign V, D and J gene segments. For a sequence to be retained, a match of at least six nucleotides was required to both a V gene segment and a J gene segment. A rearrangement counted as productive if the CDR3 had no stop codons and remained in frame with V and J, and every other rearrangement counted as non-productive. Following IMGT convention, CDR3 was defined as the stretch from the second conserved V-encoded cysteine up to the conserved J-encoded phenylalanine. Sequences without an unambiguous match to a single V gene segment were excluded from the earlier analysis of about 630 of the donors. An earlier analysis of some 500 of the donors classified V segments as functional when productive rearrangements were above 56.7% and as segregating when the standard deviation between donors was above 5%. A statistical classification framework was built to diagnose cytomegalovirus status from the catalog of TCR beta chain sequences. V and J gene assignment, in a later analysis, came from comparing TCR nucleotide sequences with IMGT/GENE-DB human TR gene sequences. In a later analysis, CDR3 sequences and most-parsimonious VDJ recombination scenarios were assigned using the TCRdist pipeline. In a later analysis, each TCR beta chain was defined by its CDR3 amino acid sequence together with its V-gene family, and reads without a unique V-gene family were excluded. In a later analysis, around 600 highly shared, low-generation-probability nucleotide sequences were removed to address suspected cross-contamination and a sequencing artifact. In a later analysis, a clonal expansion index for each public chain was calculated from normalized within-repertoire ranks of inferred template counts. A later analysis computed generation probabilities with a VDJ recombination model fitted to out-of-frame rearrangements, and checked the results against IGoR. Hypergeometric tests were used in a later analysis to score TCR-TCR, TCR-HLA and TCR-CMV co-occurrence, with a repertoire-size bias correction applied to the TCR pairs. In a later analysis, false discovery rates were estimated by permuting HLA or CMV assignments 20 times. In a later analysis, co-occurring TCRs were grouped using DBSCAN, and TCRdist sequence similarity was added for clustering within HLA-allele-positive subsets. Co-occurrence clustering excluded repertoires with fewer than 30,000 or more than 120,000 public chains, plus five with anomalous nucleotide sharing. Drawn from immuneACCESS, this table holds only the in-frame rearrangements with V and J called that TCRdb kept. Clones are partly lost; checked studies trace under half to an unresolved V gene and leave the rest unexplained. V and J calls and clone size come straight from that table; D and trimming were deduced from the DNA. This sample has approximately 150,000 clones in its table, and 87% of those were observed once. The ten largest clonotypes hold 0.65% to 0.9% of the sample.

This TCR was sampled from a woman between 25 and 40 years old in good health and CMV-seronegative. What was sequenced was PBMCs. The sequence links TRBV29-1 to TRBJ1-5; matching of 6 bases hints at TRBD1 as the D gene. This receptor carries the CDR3 CSVSQGNSNQPQHF. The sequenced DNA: TGCAGCGTTTCACAGGGTAATAGCAATCAGCCCCAGCATTTT.